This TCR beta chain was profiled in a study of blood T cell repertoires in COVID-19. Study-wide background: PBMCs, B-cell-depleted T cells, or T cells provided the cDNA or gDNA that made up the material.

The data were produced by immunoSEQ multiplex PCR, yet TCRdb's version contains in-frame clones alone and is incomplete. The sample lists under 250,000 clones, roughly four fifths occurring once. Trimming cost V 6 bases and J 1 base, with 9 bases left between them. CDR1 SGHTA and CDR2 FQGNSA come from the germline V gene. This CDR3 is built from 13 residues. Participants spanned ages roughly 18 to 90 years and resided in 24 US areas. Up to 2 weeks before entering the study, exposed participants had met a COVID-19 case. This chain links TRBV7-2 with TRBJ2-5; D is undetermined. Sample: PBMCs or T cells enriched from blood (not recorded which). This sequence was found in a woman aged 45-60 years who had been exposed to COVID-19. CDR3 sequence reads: CASRPGLQETQYF. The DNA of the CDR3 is TGTGCCAGCAGGCCGGGTCTCCAAGAGACCCAGTACTTC. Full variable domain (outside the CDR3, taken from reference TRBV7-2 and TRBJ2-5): GAGVSQSPSNKVTEKGKDVELRCDPISGHTALYWYRQSLGQGLEFLIYFQGNSAPDKSGLPSDRFSAERTGGSVSTLTIQRTQQEDSAVYLCASRPGLQETQYFGPGTRLLVL.